The 7 T cell receptor beta chains below were found in one sample sequenced in a study of beta chain features in type 1 diabetes. Sequenced material consisted of expressed TCRB transcripts (all of the isolated RNA was reverse transcribed). Method: immunoSEQ multiplex PCR; TCRdb's copy keeps in-frame clones and lacks some. Of 280,000 or so clones in the sample, approximately 15% are singletons; the top ten hold more than 0.015%. No cognate antigen is known for these TCRs. Study-wide findings and caveats: A moderate, significant TCRB CDR3 shortening appeared in type 1 diabetes across four CD4+ subsets.

Material for sequencing was naive CD4+ T cells from blood. The receptor set was obtained from a man aged 18 to 30 with type 1 diabetes.

This clone was counted between two and nine times. The J gene is TRBJ2-5, the V gene TRBV9; no definite D call. V lost 2 bases and J 0 bases, leaving 11 bases between the germline ends. This CDR3 is 15 amino acids long. Per the germline V gene, CDR1 is SGDLS and CDR2 is YYNGEE. CDR3 DNA: TGTGCCAGCAGCGTTGGAACAGTCTACCAAGAGACCCAGTACTTC. This encodes CASSVGTVYQETQYF. Based on the CDR3 plus reference TRBV9 and TRBJ2-5, the full variable domain is DSGVTQTPKHLITATGQRVTLRCSPRSGDLSVYWYQQSLDQGLQFLIQYYNGEERAKGNILERFSAQQFPDLHSELNLSSLELGDSALYFCASSVGTVYQETQYFGPGTRLLVL.

The chain combines TRBV18 with TRBJ1-1; 8 positions match TRBD1. Germline V gene lookup returns CDR1 KGHSH and CDR2 LQKENI. V was clipped by 2 bases and J by 1 base; unmatched bases: 3. The CDR3 extends over 15 amino acids. The CDR3 reads CASSPSGTGNTEAFF. In nucleotides, the CDR3 is TGTGCCAGCTCACCATCCGGGACAGGGAACACTGAAGCTTTCTTT.

This clone was seen a few times. V is TRBV28 and J is TRBJ2-3; 10 bases map to TRBD1. The CDR3 is 14 amino acids. Per the germline V gene, CDR1 is MDHEN and CDR2 is SYDVKM. The V segment lost 6 bases and the J segment 14 bases; nucleotides outside the gene matches: 14. CDR3 nucleotide sequence: TGTGCCAGCAGGGAGGCGGGACAGGGGCATTTCTGGTATTTT. Translating it yields CASREAGQGHFWYF. Looking up the rest from reference TRBV28 and TRBJ2-3 gives the full variable domain: DVKVTQSSRYLVKRTGEKVFLECVQDMDHENMFWYRQDPGLGLRLIYFSYDVKMKEKGDIPEGYSVSREKKERFSLILESASTNQTSMYLCASREAGQGHFWYFGPGTRLTVL.

This clone was detected a few times. The chain has TRBV6-6 and TRBJ1-3, with D maybe TRBD1 (6 bases). This CDR3 region has 16 residues. Between the trimmed V and J ends, which lost 4 bases and 0 bases, there was a span of 13 bases. CDR1 and CDR2 (germline): MNHNY, SVGAGI (reference sequence). Here the CDR3 DNA reads TGTGCCAGCAGTTTAGGGGACACCTACTCTGGAAACACCATATATTTT. It encodes CASSLGDTYSGNTIYF.

The chain couples TRBV19 to TRBJ2-5, with a tentative D call TRBD2 (7 bases). Trimming removed 9 bases from V and 0 bases from J, with 11 bases in between. CDR3 length: 13 residues. Germline V gene sequence: CDR1 LNHDA, CDR2 SQIVND (reference sequence). CDR3 nucleotide sequence: TGTGCCAGCCAGGGGAGGGACCAAGAGACCCAGTACTTC. It yields the protein CASQGRDQETQYF.

The V and J genes are TRBV7-9 and TRBJ2-7; the D is unclear. Germline lookup yields CDR1 SEHNR and CDR2 FQNEAQ (reference sequence). Trimming removed 2 bases from V and 4 bases from J, with 6 bases in between. This CDR3 region has 12 residues. This CDR3 is CASSLPLYEQYF. Written as DNA, the CDR3 is TGTGCCAGCAGCTTACCACTTTACGAGCAGTACTTC.

This rearrangement joins TRBV10-2 to TRBJ2-7; a weak D match, TRBD1 (5 bases). V lost 3 bases and J lost 0, with 21 bases in between. Per the germline V gene, CDR1 is WSHSY and CDR2 is SAAADI. There are 18 residues in the CDR3. CDR3 region: CASSDPYRRQRISYEQYF. In DNA form, the CDR3 reads TGCGCCAGCAGTGACCCTTACCGACGACAGAGAATCTCCTACGAGCAGTACTTC.